This T cell receptor (beta chain) was identified in a study of T cell repertoires in cytomegalovirus infection. Findings and caveats of the study: Across the ex vivo response, the dominant clonotypes were HLA-C-restricted CMV-specific TCR beta clonotypes.

This clonotype was counted at least ten times. The antigen remains undetermined. TCRdb used MiXCR to reprocess the reads, holding one entry per CDR3 protein. The sample has about 76,000 distinct CDR3 sequences; 3.7% are singletons. CDR3 length: 13 amino acids. The V and J ends lost 3 bases and 2 bases respectively, with 6 bases between them. CDR1 and CDR2 from the germline V gene are SGHTA and FQGNSA. This TCR derives from a human donor in good health (CMV status not recorded). Some clones in this sample may be carry-over from other donors' samples. The gene calls are TRBV7-2 and TRBJ2-3; no clear D. What was sequenced was PBMCs. The CDR3 sequence is CASSLTYTDTQYF. Here the CDR3 DNA reads TGTGCCAGCAGCTTGACGTACACAGATACGCAGTATTTT.